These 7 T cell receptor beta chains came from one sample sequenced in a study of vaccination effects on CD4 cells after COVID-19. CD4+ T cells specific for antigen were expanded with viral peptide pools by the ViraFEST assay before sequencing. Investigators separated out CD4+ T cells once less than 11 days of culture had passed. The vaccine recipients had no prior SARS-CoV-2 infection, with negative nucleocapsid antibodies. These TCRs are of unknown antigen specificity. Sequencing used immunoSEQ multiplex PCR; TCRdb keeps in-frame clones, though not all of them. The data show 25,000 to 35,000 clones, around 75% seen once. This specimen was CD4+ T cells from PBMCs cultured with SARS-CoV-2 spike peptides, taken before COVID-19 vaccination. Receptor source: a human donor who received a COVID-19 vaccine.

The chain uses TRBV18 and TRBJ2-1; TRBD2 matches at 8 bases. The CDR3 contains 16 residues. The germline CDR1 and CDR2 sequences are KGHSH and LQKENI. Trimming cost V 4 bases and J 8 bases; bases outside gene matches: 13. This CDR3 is CASSRTAGAGWDEQFF. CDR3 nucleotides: TGTGCCAGCTCACGGACAGCGGGAGCCGGATGGGATGAGCAGTTCTTC.

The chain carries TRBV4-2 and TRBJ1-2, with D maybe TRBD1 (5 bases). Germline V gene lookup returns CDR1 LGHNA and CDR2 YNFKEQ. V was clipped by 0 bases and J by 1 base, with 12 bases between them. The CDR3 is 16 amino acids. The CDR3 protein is CASSQDMGRVNYGYTF. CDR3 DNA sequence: TGTGCCAGCAGCCAAGATATGGGCAGGGTTAACTATGGCTACACCTTC.

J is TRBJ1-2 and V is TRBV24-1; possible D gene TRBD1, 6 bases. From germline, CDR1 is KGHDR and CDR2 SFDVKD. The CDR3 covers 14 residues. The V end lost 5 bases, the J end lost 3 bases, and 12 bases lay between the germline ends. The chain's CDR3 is CATSAWDKDYGYTF. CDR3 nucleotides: TGTGCCACCAGTGCCTGGGACAAGGACTATGGCTACACCTTC.

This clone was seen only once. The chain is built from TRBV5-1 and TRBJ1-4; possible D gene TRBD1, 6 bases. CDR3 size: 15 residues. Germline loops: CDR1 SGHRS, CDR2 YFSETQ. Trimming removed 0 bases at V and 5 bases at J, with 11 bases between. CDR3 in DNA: TGCGCCAGCAGCTTGGGCAATGGACAGAATGAAAAACTGTTTTTT. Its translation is CASSLGNGQNEKLFF.

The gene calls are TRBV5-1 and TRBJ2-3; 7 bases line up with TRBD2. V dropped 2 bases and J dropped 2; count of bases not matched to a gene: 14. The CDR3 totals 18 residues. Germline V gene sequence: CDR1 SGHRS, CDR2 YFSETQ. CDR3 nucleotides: TGCGCCAGCAGCTTAATCCGATTTGGACTAGAACCCACAGATACGCAGTATTTT. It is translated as CASSLIRFGLEPTDTQYF.

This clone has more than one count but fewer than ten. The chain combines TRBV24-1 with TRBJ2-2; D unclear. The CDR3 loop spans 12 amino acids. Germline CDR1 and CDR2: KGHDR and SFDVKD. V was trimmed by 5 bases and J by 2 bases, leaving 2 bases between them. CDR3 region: CATSVNTGELFF. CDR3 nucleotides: TGTGCCACCAGTGTTAACACCGGGGAGCTGTTTTTT.

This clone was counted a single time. The CDR3 coding sequence is TGTGCCAGCAGCCCCCTAGGACTAGCGGGAGTCACCGGGGAGCTGTTTTTT. This sequence encodes CASSPLGLAGVTGELFF. The rearrangement links TRBV7-2 to TRBJ2-2; 13 nucleotides line up with TRBD2. Trimming cost V 5 bases and J 4 bases; bases outside gene matches: 7. Germline V gene lookup returns CDR1 SGHTA and CDR2 FQGNSA. The CDR3 consists of 17 residues.